This entry features one TCR beta chain sequence. This clonotype has ten or more counts. Which antigen it targets is not known. Base-call qualities are not available, and no considerably larger clone is one nucleotide away. From the cysteine up to the phenylalanine, the CDR3 has a length of 15 residues. Kept here is only the CDR3 DNA, which spans 45 bases and is read in frame from base 1. Reading the germline V gene (reference sequence) gives CDR1 MNHEY and CDR2 SMNVEV. V gives up 4 bases and J gives up 7 bases, and the segment between their germline ends measures 19 bases. This entry belongs to a study of neurological immune-mediated disorders (dated by TCRdb to between 2019 and 2020). Notes on the research overall: Among the approximately 34 multiple sclerosis patients, relapsing-remitting MS was present in approximately 31 and secondary progressive MS was present in 3. Of the 65 to 70 subjects in the cohort, around 15 were HAM/TSP patients, about 34 were multiple sclerosis patients, and around 20 were healthy controls. The approximately 110 TCR-beta libraries included longitudinal samples, technical triplicates and paired sorted CD4+ and CD8+ T-cell subsets alongside PBMC samples. Peripheral blood TCR-beta repertoires from HTLV-I-associated myelopathy (HAM/TSP) patients, multiple sclerosis patients and healthy controls were compared by UMI-based sequencing.

Summary of the overall study and its limitations: No identical CDR3 amino acid sequences were shared among expanded clones across subjects, suggesting private TCR-beta repertoires in all groups. Phylogenetic analysis grouped repertoires from 18 of 34 MS patients into a cluster of related CDR3 sequences, suggesting a possible repertoire-level signature. TCR clonal expansion was highest in HAM/TSP patients and lowest in MS patients, with MS patients falling below even healthy controls. The MS cluster was not associated with any clinical or MRI features, and the authors stated that larger cohorts are needed.

Libraries from unsorted PBMCs were made from 2 million PBMCs kept in RNAlater at -80 degrees C until RNA extraction. The multiple sclerosis patients were enrolled in a US clinical protocol that evaluated disease progression with magnetic resonance imaging. PBMCs were separated from peripheral blood using Ficoll-Hypaque density gradient centrifugation and then cryopreserved in liquid nitrogen. cDNA was synthesized by template-switch 5'RACE using a primer with a 10-nucleotide random unique molecular identifier that tagged each TCR transcript. Every sequencing run covered 15-18 subjects and yielded more than 180 million TCR-beta sequences. The RNeasy kit was used for extraction of total RNA. The KAPA Real-time Library Amplification kit was used to amplify TCR-beta VDJ regions with primers targeting the TCR constant region and the 5'RACE anchor. Sample indexes and Illumina adaptors were added in a first PCR, and a second PCR then increased library yield. After Ampure bead purification, the roughly 650 bp TCR product was size-selected on a 2% E-gel SizeSelection system. Before pooling, library quality was assessed on a Bioanalyzer, concentration was determined with Qubit, and library quantification was performed with the Kapa Library Quantification kit. An Illumina HiSeq 2500 sequenced the libraries paired-end 2 x 150 bp. To increase sequence diversity, about 24-32% phiX was spiked into each library pool. Turning to the authors' computational methods: The quality-filtered reads were processed with the UMI-based MiGEC pipeline, whose error correction step removed more than 80% of the raw TCR sequences. IMGT germline references were used for aligning VDJ genes, and each clonotype was defined as a unique CDR3 amino acid sequence together with its V-J genes. Clonal expansion, Shannon diversity, and CDR3 relatedness (CalcPairwiseDistances, ClusterSamples) were evaluated with VDJtools, and phylogenetic trees were built with CLCbio workbench. A clone was classed as expanded if it had 8 or more unique UMIs, a cutoff based on coefficient-of-variation modelling across technical triplicates. The public reads were quality trimmed at Q25 with fastp and then assembled into clones with MiXCR by TCRdb, keeping productive beta chains. Rows are combined by CDR3 protein, so each entry shows the most common genes and DNA. The V and J calls and clone size are TCRdb's, not the authors'. Here the sample has 120,000 or so distinct CDR3 sequences; about 3.2% occur a single time. 1.3% of the sample comes from the top ten.

The chain uses TRBV27 and TRBJ1-2; too little of a D gene remains to name it. The sequence derives from a woman aged 25 to 39 with multiple sclerosis. The sequenced sample was PBMCs. The CDR3 protein is CASSSPGIDRSGYTF. The DNA reads TGTGCCAGCAGTTCCCCGGGGATCGATCGGAGTGGCTACACCTTC.